This T cell receptor (beta chain) comes out of a study of CD8 T cells in Susac syndrome. Trimming left V 0 bases short and J 0 bases short, with 11 bases between. There are 17 residues in the CDR3. Germline CDR1 LNHDA, CDR2 SQIVND (reference sequence). Study-wide findings and caveats: TCR sequencing and HLA analysis covered a relatively small number of individuals.

Random hexamers primed reverse transcription of about 0.5 to 1 ug RNA. An immunoSEQ multiplex PCR amplified TCR beta CDR3 over 54 Vbeta and 13 Jbeta. TCRdb re-called the immunoSEQ multiplex PCR reads with MiXCR, one entry per CDR3 protein. Seen here are more than 75,000 distinct CDR3 sequences, 85% to 95% observed once, and the top ten hold around 0.31%. Remarks on this clonotype: No antigen is known for it.

Sequencing of TCR beta was performed on blood CD8+ T cells and on blood CD4+ T cells. Both CD4+ and CD8+ T cells were negatively isolated, and TEMRA cells underwent FACS enrichment. Material: CD8+ T cells from PBMCs. The chain is built from TRBV19 and TRBJ2-2, with D uncertain. This TCR was recovered from a human donor in good health. CDR3 loop: CASSIDEETPNTGELFF. The CDR3 region has the DNA TGTGCCAGTAGTATAGATGAGGAGACACCGAACACCGGGGAGCTGTTTTTT.